A single sample is the source of the 21 T cell receptor beta chains below, sequenced in a study of blood T cell repertoires in COVID-19. Sequenced by immunoSEQ multiplex PCR; TCRdb stores in-frame clones only, minus some. The table lists about 93,000 clones, around four fifths of them singletons. Material: peripheral blood. These receptors were collected from a human donor in a cohort sampled during active COVID-19.

The gene calls are TRBV5-4 and TRBJ1-1; 8 bases map to TRBD1. V was pared by 4 bases and J by 2 bases, with 7 bases of the junction left unmatched. Germline lookup yields CDR1 SGHNT and CDR2 YYREEE (reference sequence). CDR3 length equals 15 residues. CDR3 nucleotide sequence: TGTGCCAGCAGCATACCCGGGACAGGAAACACTGAAGCTTTCTTT. Its translation: CASSIPGTGNTEAFF.

The chain joins TRBV7-9 to TRBJ1-1; 8 bases align to TRBD1. Trimming took 3 bases from V and 10 from J; bases not matched to a gene: 1. The CDR3 has 11 residues. Germline-derived CDR1 and CDR2 are SEHNR and FQNEAQ (reference sequence). CDR3 loop: CASSFGTGAFF. CDR3 DNA: TGTGCCAGCAGCTTCGGGACAGGAGCTTTCTTT.

The CDR3 loop is CASSLHRGPNEQYF. CDR3 nucleotides: TGTGCCAGCAGCCTACACAGGGGGCCCAACGAGCAGTACTTC. V is TRBV11-2 and J is TRBJ2-7, with TRBD1 identical over 9 bases. Germline CDR1 SGHAT, CDR2 FQNNGV. The CDR3 loop spans 14 amino acids. Losses at the gene ends were 5 bases for V and 5 bases for J; bases not matched to a gene: 7.

The chain recombines TRBV28 with TRBJ2-1, with TRBD2 matching over 7 bases. The CDR3 loop spans 14 amino acids. Germline V gives CDR1 MDHEN, CDR2 SYDVKM. V shed 2 bases, J shed 3 bases, and the junction held 1 base outside the gene matches. The CDR3 DNA follows: TGTGCCAGCAGTTTAGGCGGGAGCTACAATGAGCAGTTCTTC. Protein sequence: CASSLGGSYNEQFF.

The gene calls are TRBV6-6 and TRBJ2-7; TRBD2 might be the D (5 bases). V dropped 5 bases and J dropped 3 bases, with 11 bases sitting between them. This CDR3 comprises 13 residues. Germline lookup yields CDR1 MNHNY and CDR2 SVGAGI (reference sequence). The CDR3 nucleotides read TGTGCCAGCAGTACAGCGGCAGTCTACGAGCAGTACTTC. It translates to CASSTAAVYEQYF.

The chain carries TRBV28 and TRBJ2-5, with D uncertain. V shed 3 bases and J shed 5 bases, with 4 bases lying between them. CDR1 and CDR2 (germline): MDHEN, SYDVKM. This CDR3 contains 11 residues. As DNA, the CDR3 is TGTGCCAGCAGTTTTCGGGAGACCCAGTACTTC. It encodes CASSFRETQYF.

The chain couples TRBV14 to TRBJ2-5; D ambiguous. Germline V CDR1 and CDR2: SGHDN, FVKESK. Trimming took 3 bases from V and 5 from J, leaving 4 bases between them. The CDR3 length is 11 residues. The CDR3 region is CASSHRETQYF. The CDR3 DNA is TGTGCCAGCAGCCACCGGGAGACCCAGTACTTC.

V gene TRBV19 combines with J gene TRBJ2-6; a weak D match, TRBD1 (6 bases). Germline lookup yields CDR1 LNHDA and CDR2 SQIVND (reference sequence). V was shortened by 3 bases and J by 0 bases, with 15 bases between the two germline ends. This CDR3 comprises 18 residues. CDR3 residues: CASSIGQGSPSGANVLTF. Here the CDR3 DNA reads TGTGCCAGTAGTATTGGCCAGGGGAGCCCCTCTGGGGCCAACGTCCTGACTTTC.

The V call is TRBV13, the J call TRBJ1-5; possible D gene TRBD1, 6 bases. Per the germline V gene, CDR1 is PRHDT and CDR2 is FYEKMQ (reference sequence). Trimming cost V 5 bases and J 4 bases, with 9 bases left between them. This CDR3 contains 13 residues. The CDR3 coding sequence is TGTGCCAGCAGCGAGGGGGGGAATCAGCCCCAGCATTTT. Amino acid sequence: CASSEGGNQPQHF.

V is TRBV19 and J is TRBJ2-7; unclear D gene. Germline-derived CDR1 and CDR2 are LNHDA and SQIVND (reference sequence). CDR3 length: 17 residues. With 3 bases removed from V and 2 bases from J, the gap between germline ends came to 20 bases. CDR3: CASSISVWAARTYEQYF. CDR3 DNA sequence: TGTGCCAGTAGTATCTCCGTGTGGGCAGCCCGAACCTACGAGCAGTACTTC.

This clone was counted between two and nine times. The chain joins TRBV3-1 (or the pseudogene TRBV3-2) to TRBJ1-1; no clear D. Germline V gene sequence: CDR1 LGHDT, CDR2 YNNKEL (reference sequence). Trimming pared 2 bases from V and 5 bases from J, leaving 15 bases between. The CDR3 contains 15 residues. This chain's CDR3 is CASSQSGLIRTEAFF. The CDR3 nucleotides read TGTGCCAGCAGCCAATCCGGACTTATAAGAACTGAAGCTTTCTTT.

This clone was seen a single time. This chain connects TRBV27 to TRBJ1-3; D might be TRBD1 (5 bases). CDR1 MNHEY and CDR2 SMNVEV come from the germline V gene (reference sequence). This CDR3 has 15 amino acids. Trimming left V 6 bases short and J 0 bases short, with 12 bases between. In DNA form, the CDR3 reads TGTGCCAGCAGGCAAACAGGAACCTCTGGAAACACCATATATTTT. This codes for CASRQTGTSGNTIYF.

The V gene is TRBV12-3 or TRBV12-4, the J gene TRBJ2-1; D may be TRBD2 (5 bases). The CDR3 spans 12 residues. Trimming took off 6 bases at V and 9 bases at J, with 12 bases between the two ends. This chain's CDR3 is CASSIPRGEQFF. CDR3 DNA: TGTGCCAGCAGCATCCCCCGGGGTGAGCAGTTCTTC.

The rearrangement joins TRBV4-1 to TRBJ2-7; maybe TRBD1 (6 bases). CDR1 is MGHRA and CDR2 is YSYEKL in the germline V gene. The CDR3 has 14 residues. V gave up 1 base and J gave up 6 bases, with 13 bases separating them. CDR3 residues: CASSQGGQGIEQYF. The CDR3 bases are TGCGCCAGCAGCCAAGGGGGGCAGGGCATCGAGCAGTACTTC.

This clone was recorded once. This chain connects TRBV2 to TRBJ2-3; 11 bases fit TRBD2. This CDR3 is built from 14 residues. V was clipped by 7 bases and J by 6 bases; unmatched bases: 6. Germline CDR1 and CDR2: SNHLY and FYNNEI. This chain's CDR3 is CASTVAGGLDTQYF. CDR3 coding DNA: TGTGCCAGCACCGTAGCGGGAGGGTTGGATACGCAGTATTTT. Supplemented by reference TRBV2 and TRBJ2-3, the full variable domain reads EPEVTQTPSHQVTQMGQEVILRCVPISNHLYFYWYRQILGQKVEFLVSFYNNEISEKSEIFDDQFSVERPDGSNFTLKIRSTKLEDSAMYFCASTVAGGLDTQYFGPGTRLTVL.

V and J are TRBV24-1 and TRBJ2-3; D not certain. The germline gives CDR1 KGHDR, CDR2 SFDVKD. The CDR3 covers 12 residues. The V and J ends lost 4 bases and 3 bases respectively, with 4 bases between them. Here the CDR3 DNA reads TGTGCCACCAGTGAGTCTACAGATACGCAGTATTTT. Protein product: CATSESTDTQYF.

This clone was seen more than once but under ten times. The V and J genes are TRBV10-1 and TRBJ2-2, with 14 nucleotides matching TRBD2. The CDR3 length is 15 residues. Germline V gene data show CDR1 as WNHNN and CDR2 as SYGVQD (reference sequence). Germline trimming cut 6 bases from V and 8 bases from J; bases unmatched to any gene: 5. CDR3 protein: CASSPGLAGGGELFF. CDR3 DNA sequence: TGCGCCAGCAGCCCCGGACTAGCGGGAGGTGGGGAGCTGTTTTTT.

The chain joins TRBV2 to TRBJ2-3; 7 positions match TRBD1. Germline V gene data show CDR1 as SNHLY and CDR2 as FYNNEI. This CDR3 has 14 residues. V lost 6 bases and J lost 1; bases outside the gene matches: 4. The CDR3 nucleotides are TGTGCCAGCAGGTCCGGGACAGGCACAGATACGCAGTATTTT. Translated: CASRSGTGTDTQYF. The complete variable domain, with remaining parts taken from reference TRBV2 and TRBJ2-3, reads EPEVTQTPSHQVTQMGQEVILRCVPISNHLYFYWYRQILGQKVEFLVSFYNNEISEKSEIFDDQFSVERPDGSNFTLKIRSTKLEDSAMYFCASRSGTGTDTQYFGPGTRLTVL.

V gene TRBV5-1 combines with J gene TRBJ2-2, with 9 bases fitting TRBD2. The J segment lost 4 bases and the V segment lost 3 bases, leaving 13 bases of the junction unmatched. CDR1 and CDR2 (germline): SGHRS, YFSETQ. The CDR3 runs 18 residues. The CDR3 protein is CASSSAGASGGPTGELFF. In DNA form, the CDR3 reads TGCGCCAGCAGCTCCGCCGGAGCCAGCGGGGGGCCCACCGGGGAGCTGTTTTTT.

The chain links TRBV28 to TRBJ1-5, with D possibly TRBD1 on 6 matching bases. This CDR3 has 15 residues. Trimming stripped 11 bases from V and 5 bases from J, with 22 bases between. Germline V lookup: CDR1 MDHEN, CDR2 SYDVKM. The CDR3 DNA reads as TGTGCCGCATTTACCAGGGCGGGGGCCGATCAGCCCCAGCATTTT. Translated, it gives CAAFTRAGADQPQHF. The full variable domain, rest sourced from reference TRBV28 and TRBJ1-5, is DVKVTQSSRYLVKRTGEKVFLECVQDMDHENMFWYRQDPGLGLRLIYFSYDVKMKEKGDIPEGYSVSREKKERFSLILESASTNQTSMYLCAAFTRAGADQPQHFGDGTRLSIL.

V usage is TRBV30 and J usage is TRBJ2-6, with 10 bases that match TRBD1. The CDR3 contains 20 residues. Germline V CDR1 and CDR2: GTSNPN, SVGIG (reference sequence). With 2 bases clipped from V and 0 bases from J, the junction kept 13 bases outside the gene matches. CDR3 region: CAWSRWGQGMASSGANVLTF. In DNA form, the CDR3 reads TGTGCCTGGAGTCGCTGGGGACAGGGGATGGCGAGCTCTGGGGCCAACGTCCTGACTTTC.